The 27 T cell receptor beta chains below were found in one sample sequenced in a study of cytomegalovirus exposure and HLA in healthy donors. The PCR used 60 Vbeta and 13 Jbeta primers. Libraries were prepared by immunoSEQ multiplex PCR; TCRdb keeps only in-frame clonotypes and omits some of them. The sample has 210,000 or so clones, about 74% seen once. The specimen was PBMCs. Every receptor here comes from a man aged 35 to 55 in good health and CMV-seronegative.

This clone was seen more than once but under ten times. The V gene is TRBV9, the J gene TRBJ2-3; 7 nucleotides line up with TRBD2. The J segment lost 0 bases and the V segment lost 2 bases, leaving 6 bases of the junction unmatched. CDR1 is SGDLS, CDR2 YYNGEE, per germline. The CDR3 consists of 16 residues. CDR3 DNA sequence: TGTGCCAGCAGCGTCCAGACTAGCCTAAGCACAGATACGCAGTATTTT. Amino acid sequence: CASSVQTSLSTDTQYF.

V gene TRBV5-8 combines with J gene TRBJ1-5; tentatively, D is TRBD1 (5 bases). The length of the CDR3 is 15 residues. Germline-derived CDR1 and CDR2 are SGHTS and YDEGEE. V was shortened by 2 bases and J by 5 bases, with 14 bases between the two germline ends. The CDR3 nucleotides read TGTGCCAGCAGCTTAGAGACAGCTTCCCATCAGCCCCAGCATTTT. It codes for CASSLETASHQPQHF.

This clone was seen a single time. Written as DNA, the CDR3 is TGCGCCAGCAGCTTGGCCGCTGGTAGCGGCCGCTCCTACAATGAGCAGTTCTTC. Translated, it gives CASSLAAGSGRSYNEQFF. V gene TRBV5-1 combines with J gene TRBJ2-1; possible D gene TRBD2, 6 bases. With 0 bases removed from V and 0 bases from J, the gap between germline ends came to 16 bases. Germline assignment: CDR1 SGHRS and CDR2 YFSETQ. The CDR3 runs to 18 residues. Filled out from reference TRBV5-1 and TRBJ2-1, the complete variable domain reads KAGVTQTPRYLIKTRGQQVTLSCSPISGHRSVSWYQQTPGQGLQFLFEYFSETQRNKGNFPGRFSGRQFSNSRSEMNVSTLELGDSALYLCASSLAAGSGRSYNEQFFGPGTRLTVL.

CDR3 DNA sequence: TGTGCCAGCGGGACCGGGGGTTTTAGCAATCAGCCCCAGCATTTT. Its protein product is CASGTGGFSNQPQHF. This chain uses TRBV19 with TRBJ1-5; D may be TRBD1 (5 bases). Looked up from germline, CDR1 is LNHDA and CDR2 is SQIVND (reference sequence). The CDR3 spans 15 residues. The V end was cut by 9 bases, the J end by 0 bases, with 15 bases between.

This clone was recorded once. The V and J genes are TRBV30 and TRBJ1-5; 8 bases agree with TRBD1. J was trimmed by 0 bases and V by 1 base; bases with no gene match: 5. Germline V gene lookup returns CDR1 GTSNPN and CDR2 SVGIG (reference sequence). This CDR3 is built from 16 residues. In DNA, the CDR3 is TGTGCCTGGAGTGCGGGACAGGCTTATAGCAATCAGCCCCAGCATTTT. Its protein is CAWSAGQAYSNQPQHF.

V is TRBV9 and J is TRBJ1-2, with 9 bases matching TRBD1. V gave up 3 bases and J gave up 5 bases; unmatched junction bases: 11. The CDR3 is 16 amino acids. CDR1 and CDR2 (germline): SGDLS, YYNGEE. This chain's CDR3 is CASSDLGQGIWYGYTF. The CDR3 coding sequence is TGTGCCAGCAGCGATTTAGGACAGGGGATATGGTATGGCTACACCTTC.

V usage is TRBV11-2 and J usage is TRBJ2-6; D is unclear. V was pared by 2 bases and J by 2 bases, with 7 bases between. Germline V lookup: CDR1 SGHAT, CDR2 FQNNGV. This CDR3 is 15 amino acids long. This chain's CDR3 is CASSLSSAGANVLTF. CDR3 DNA sequence: TGTGCCAGCAGCTTATCGTCAGCTGGGGCCAACGTCCTGACTTTC.

Comment on this clone: Other DNA sequences in the sample encode the same CDR3. The chain joins TRBV25-1 to TRBJ2-7, with no clear D. Germline CDR1 is MGHDK and CDR2 is SYGVNS. CDR3 length: 11 residues. Trimming took off 3 bases at V and 4 bases at J, with 4 bases between the two ends. The CDR3 is CASSDRYEQYF. The DNA of the CDR3 is TGTGCCAGCAGTGACAGGTACGAGCAGTACTTC.

J is TRBJ2-2 and V is TRBV5-4; D might be TRBD2 (6 bases). The CDR3 totals 16 residues. Deletions cut 2 bases from V and 5 bases from J, with 16 bases between. CDR1 is SGHNT and CDR2 is YYREEE in the germline V gene (reference sequence). The CDR3 spells CASSFGVSGETGELFF. In nucleotides, the CDR3 is TGTGCCAGCAGCTTTGGGGTTAGCGGCGAGACCGGGGAGCTGTTTTTT.

V usage is TRBV9 and J usage is TRBJ1-2; D is possibly TRBD1 (5 bases). Trimming pared 0 bases from V and 3 bases from J, leaving 12 bases between. Germline-derived CDR1 and CDR2 are SGDLS and YYNGEE. The CDR3 runs to 15 residues. This chain's CDR3 is CASSVDGRGDYGYTF. CDR3 bases: TGTGCCAGCAGCGTAGACGGTAGGGGCGACTATGGCTACACCTTC.

This clone has a handful of counts. DNA of the CDR3: TGTGCCAGCAGTACCCCCCTAGCTCGGTACAATGAGCAGTTCTTC. It encodes CASSTPLARYNEQFF. V and J are TRBV6-5 and TRBJ2-1; possible D gene TRBD2, 5 bases. Looked up from germline, CDR1 is MNHEY and CDR2 is SVGAGI. The CDR3 is 15 amino acids. V lost 5 bases, J lost 4 bases, and 15 bases lay in between.

The chain links TRBV2 to TRBJ1-5; TRBD1 matches at 8 bases. V gave up 7 bases and J gave up 5 bases; unmatched junction bases: 19. Germline-derived CDR1 and CDR2 are SNHLY and FYNNEI. CDR3 length: 18 residues. CDR3 amino acids: CASTGTGGTGGPYQPQHF. CDR3 sequence (DNA): TGTGCCAGCACCGGCACAGGGGGGACGGGGGGACCCTATCAGCCCCAGCATTTT.

The chain uses TRBV6-1 and TRBJ2-7; TRBD2 matches 11 bases. Germline V CDR1 and CDR2: MNHNS, SASEGT. This CDR3 is built from 14 residues. V shed 7 bases and J 6 bases; nucleotides not matched to a gene: 8. The CDR3 DNA follows: TGTGCCAGCACCCCTGGGACTAGCGGACTCGAGCAGTACTTC. The encoded protein is CASTPGTSGLEQYF.

The rearrangement joins TRBV2 to TRBJ1-2; D remains ambiguous. Germline CDR1 reads SNHLY; CDR2 reads FYNNEI. V gave up 7 bases and J gave up 3 bases, with 12 bases separating them. This CDR3 has 13 residues. The CDR3 loop reads CASNELYHYGYTF. In DNA, the CDR3 is TGTGCCAGCAATGAGCTCTACCACTATGGCTACACCTTC.

This rearrangement joins TRBV5-4 to TRBJ2-7, with TRBD1 matching 7 bases. Unmatched junction bases numbered 13, after V lost 5 bases and J lost 2 bases. The CDR3 has 16 amino acids. Germline V gene sequence: CDR1 SGHNT, CDR2 YYREEE (reference sequence). CDR3 in amino acids: CASSQQWGTAAYEQYF. DNA for the CDR3: TGTGCCAGCAGTCAACAATGGGGGACAGCAGCCTACGAGCAGTACTTC.

The chain has TRBV7-3 and TRBJ2-7, with 7 bases lining up with TRBD2. The V segment lost 2 bases and the J segment 3 bases; nucleotides outside the gene matches: 4. The CDR3 is made up of 14 amino acids. Germline CDR1 is SGHTA and CDR2 is FQGTGA. This CDR3 is CASSLGRESYEQYF. The CDR3 DNA reads as TGTGCCAGCAGCTTAGGGCGGGAGAGCTACGAGCAGTACTTC.

The gene calls are TRBV4-2 and TRBJ1-2, with a tentative D call TRBD1 (6 bases). Germline loops: CDR1 LGHNA, CDR2 YNFKEQ. The CDR3 covers 15 residues. Trimming took 0 bases from V and 6 from J, leaving 14 bases between them. The CDR3 DNA sequence: TGTGCCAGCAGCCAAGAGGGACAAGCGGGGGATGGCTACACCTTC. The encoded protein is CASSQEGQAGDGYTF.

This clone has only a few counts. V gene TRBV4-1 combines with J gene TRBJ2-5, with 8 bases aligning to TRBD2. Germline lookup yields CDR1 MGHRA and CDR2 YSYEKL. This CDR3 has 16 amino acids. V shed 1 base and J 1 base; nucleotides not matched to a gene: 5. The CDR3 coding sequence is TGCGCCAGCAGCCAAGTTCCTAGCGGGTTCCAAGAGACCCAGTACTTC. Residues: CASSQVPSGFQETQYF.

The V and J genes are TRBV7-8 and TRBJ1-5; weak D call: TRBD1 (5 bases). The CDR3 length is 14 residues. CDR1 and CDR2 from the germline V gene are SGHVS and FQNEAQ. Trimming stripped 2 bases from V and 6 bases from J, with 11 bases between. The CDR3 DNA reads as TGTGCCAGCAGCTTATTGGGGGGTACTCAGCCCCAGCATTTT. It translates to CASSLLGGTQPQHF.

The rearrangement uses TRBV29-1 and TRBJ2-2; TRBD2 is a possible D gene (6 bases). The CDR3 extends over 15 amino acids. Trimming pared 5 bases from V and 1 base from J, leaving 14 bases between. Looked up from germline, CDR1 is SQVTM and CDR2 is ANQGSEA. The DNA of the CDR3 is TGCAGCGTTTCATGGGGACTCTTGAACACCGGGGAGCTGTTTTTT. It codes for CSVSWGLLNTGELFF.

The chain combines TRBV6-1 with TRBJ2-3; no clear D gene. Trimming stripped 7 bases from V and 2 bases from J, with 13 bases between. This CDR3 spans 14 amino acids. The V gene's germline CDR1 is MNHNS and CDR2 SASEGT. CDR3 region: CASTSTVLTDTQYF. In nucleotides, the CDR3 is TGTGCCAGCACCTCGACTGTACTCACAGATACGCAGTATTTT.

This clone came up a few times. The J gene is TRBJ2-7, the V gene TRBV18, with D hard to call. Trimming shortened V by 4 bases and J by 0 bases, and 10 bases separated the two germline ends. The CDR3 length is 14 residues. The germline V gene has CDR1 KGHSH and CDR2 LQKENI. The chain's CDR3 is CASSLDFSSYEQYF. In DNA form, the CDR3 reads TGTGCCAGCTCACTTGACTTTAGCTCCTACGAGCAGTACTTC.

This clone was picked up one time. The rearrangement joins TRBV6-4 to TRBJ2-7; 8 nucleotides agree with TRBD1. This CDR3 is 17 amino acids long. Germline-derived CDR1 and CDR2 are MRHNA and SNTAGT. Losses at the gene ends were 4 bases for V and 2 bases for J; bases not matched to a gene: 13. CDR3 sequence (DNA): TGTGCCAGCAGTGGACAGGGGTCCCCACGTTATCCCTACGAGCAGTACTTC. This translates into CASSGQGSPRYPYEQYF.

The chain joins TRBV10-3 to TRBJ1-1; TRBD1 agrees at 8 bases. The CDR3 has 13 residues. V lost 8 bases, J lost 3 bases, and 5 bases stayed unmatched. Germline V CDR1 and CDR2: ENHRY, SYGVKD. The DNA for the CDR3 is TGTGCCATCCAAGTGGACAGGGACACTGAAGCTTTCTTT. Protein product: CAIQVDRDTEAFF.

The CDR3 region is CATSRGQGVVSNQPQHF. The CDR3 DNA reads as TGTGCCACCAGCAGGGGACAGGGGGTTGTAAGCAATCAGCCCCAGCATTTT. The V gene is TRBV15, the J gene TRBJ1-5; TRBD1 aligns across 11 bases. Germline loops: CDR1 LNHNV, CDR2 YYDKDF (reference sequence). The junction had 5 bases not matched to a gene; V was cut back by 3 bases and J by 1 base. The CDR3 runs 17 residues.

This chain joins TRBV11-3 and TRBJ1-6; maybe TRBD1 (5 bases). The germline CDR1 and CDR2 sequences are SGHNT and YENEEA. This CDR3 is built from 13 residues. V gave up 5 bases and J gave up 7 bases, with 9 bases separating them. This chain's CDR3 is CASSQGPNSPLHF. CDR3 in DNA: TGTGCCAGCAGCCAGGGCCCAAATTCACCCCTCCACTTT.

This clone was seen a few times. The rearrangement joins TRBV11-1 to TRBJ1-6; a weak D match, TRBD1 (5 bases). This CDR3 is built from 14 residues. Per germline, CDR1 SGHAT and CDR2 FQDESV (reference sequence). Between the trimmed V and J ends, which lost 1 base and 10 bases, there was a span of 11 bases. The CDR3 region is CASSLVQGSSPLHF. The CDR3 DNA reads TGTGCCAGCAGCTTAGTGCAGGGATCGTCACCCCTCCACTTT.